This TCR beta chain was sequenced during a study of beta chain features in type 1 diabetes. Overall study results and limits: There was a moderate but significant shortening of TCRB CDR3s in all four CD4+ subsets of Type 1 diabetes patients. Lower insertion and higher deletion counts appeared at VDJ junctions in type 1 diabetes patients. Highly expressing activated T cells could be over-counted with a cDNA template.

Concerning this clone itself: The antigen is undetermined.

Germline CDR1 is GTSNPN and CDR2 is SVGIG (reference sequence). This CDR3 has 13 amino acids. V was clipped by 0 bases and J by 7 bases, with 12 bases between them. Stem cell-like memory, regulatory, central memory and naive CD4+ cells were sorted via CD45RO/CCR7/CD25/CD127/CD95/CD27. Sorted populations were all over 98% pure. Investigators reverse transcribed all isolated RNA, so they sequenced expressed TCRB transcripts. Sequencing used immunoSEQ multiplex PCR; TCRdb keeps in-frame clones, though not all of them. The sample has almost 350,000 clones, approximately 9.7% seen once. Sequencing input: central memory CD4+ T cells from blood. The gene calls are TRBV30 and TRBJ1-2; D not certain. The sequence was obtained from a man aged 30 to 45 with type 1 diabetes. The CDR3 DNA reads TGTGCCTGGAGTGTAGGTGGCGGGAGTGGCTACACCTTC. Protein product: CAWSVGGGSGYTF.